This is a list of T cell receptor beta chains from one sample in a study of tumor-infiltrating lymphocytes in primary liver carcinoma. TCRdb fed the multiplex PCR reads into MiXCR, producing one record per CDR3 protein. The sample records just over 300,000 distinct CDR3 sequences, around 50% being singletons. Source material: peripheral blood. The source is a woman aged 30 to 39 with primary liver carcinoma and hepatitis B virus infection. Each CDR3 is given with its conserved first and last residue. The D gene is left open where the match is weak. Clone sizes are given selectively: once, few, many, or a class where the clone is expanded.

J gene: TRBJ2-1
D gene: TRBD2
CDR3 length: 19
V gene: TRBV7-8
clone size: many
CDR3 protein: CASRSLWVVAGVPYNEQFF
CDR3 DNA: TGTGCCAGCAGATCTCTCTGGGTAGTAGCGGGAGTCCCCTACAATGAGCAGTTCTTC

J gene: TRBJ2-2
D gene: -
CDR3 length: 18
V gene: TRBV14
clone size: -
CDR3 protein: CASSQDRGGGFNTGELFF
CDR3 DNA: TGTGCCAGCAGCCAAGATAGGGGCGGCGGGTTTAACACCGGGGAGCTGTTTTTT

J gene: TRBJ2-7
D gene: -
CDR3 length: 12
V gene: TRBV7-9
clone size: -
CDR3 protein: CASSSDFDEQYF
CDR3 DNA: TGTGCCAGCAGCTCGGACTTTGACGAGCAGTACTTC

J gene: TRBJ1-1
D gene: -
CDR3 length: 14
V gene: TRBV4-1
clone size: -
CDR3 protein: CASSLRRADTEAFF
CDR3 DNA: TGCGCCAGCAGTCTCAGGAGGGCTGACACTGAAGCCTTCTTT

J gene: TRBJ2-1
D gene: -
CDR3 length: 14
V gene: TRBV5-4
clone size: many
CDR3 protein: CASSVDYSTNEQFF
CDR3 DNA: TGTGCCAGCAGCGTGGACTATAGCACGAATGAGCAGTTCTTC

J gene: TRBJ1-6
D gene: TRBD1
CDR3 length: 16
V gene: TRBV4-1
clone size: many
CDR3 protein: CASSQEGTGGSSPLHF
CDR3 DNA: TGCGCCAGCAGCCAAGAAGGGACAGGGGGCAGTTCACCCCTCCACTTT

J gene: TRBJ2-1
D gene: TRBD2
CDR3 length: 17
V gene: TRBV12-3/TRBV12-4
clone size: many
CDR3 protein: CASSAGGYGDSYNEQFF
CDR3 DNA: TGTGCCAGCAGCGCGGGAGGATACGGAGACTCCTACAATGAGCAGTTCTTC

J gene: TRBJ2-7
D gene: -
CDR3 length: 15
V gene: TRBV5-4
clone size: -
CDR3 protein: CASSPAAGKPYEQYF
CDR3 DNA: TGTGCCAGCAGCCCCGCTGCGGGGAAGCCCTACGAGCAGTACTTC

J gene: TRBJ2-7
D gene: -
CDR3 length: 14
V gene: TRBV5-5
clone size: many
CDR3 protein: CASSLKDSMREQYF
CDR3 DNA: TGTGCCAGCAGCTTGAAGGACAGCATGCGCGAGCAGTACTTC

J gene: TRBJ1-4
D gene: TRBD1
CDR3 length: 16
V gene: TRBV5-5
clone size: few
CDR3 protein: CASSTTGGATNEKLFF
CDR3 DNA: TGTGCCAGCAGCACGACAGGGGGGGCAACTAATGAAAAACTGTTTTTT

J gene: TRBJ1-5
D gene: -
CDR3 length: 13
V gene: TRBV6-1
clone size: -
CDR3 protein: CASSEARRGPQHF
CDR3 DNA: TGTGCCAGCAGTGAAGCAAGGCGAGGCCCCCAGCATTTT

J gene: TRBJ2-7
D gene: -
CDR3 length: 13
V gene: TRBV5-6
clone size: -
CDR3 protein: CASSGLQGAEQYF
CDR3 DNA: TGTGCCAGCAGCGGACTACAGGGAGCCGAGCAGTACTTC

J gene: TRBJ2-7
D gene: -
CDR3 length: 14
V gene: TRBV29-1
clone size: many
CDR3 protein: CSVEKGESPYEQYF
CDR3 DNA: TGCAGCGTTGAAAAGGGTGAGTCCCCCTACGAGCAGTACTTC

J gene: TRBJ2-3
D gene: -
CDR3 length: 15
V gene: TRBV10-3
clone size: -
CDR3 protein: CAISEGVGPSDTQYF
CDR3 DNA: TGTGCCATCAGTGAAGGGGTAGGCCCGTCAGATACGCAGTATTTT

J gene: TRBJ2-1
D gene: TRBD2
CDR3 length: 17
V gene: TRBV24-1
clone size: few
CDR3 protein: CATSGGWGGSSYNEQFF
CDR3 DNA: TGTGCCACCAGTGGGGGTTGGGGGGGGAGCTCCTACAATGAGCAGTTCTTC

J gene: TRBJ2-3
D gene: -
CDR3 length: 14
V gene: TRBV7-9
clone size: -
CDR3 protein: CTSSFANPTDTQYF
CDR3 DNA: TGTACCAGCAGCTTCGCCAATCCCACAGATACGCAGTATTTT

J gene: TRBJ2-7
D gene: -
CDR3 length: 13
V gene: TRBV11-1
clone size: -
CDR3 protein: CASSWAGCYEQYF
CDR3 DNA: TGTGCCAGTAGCTGGGCGGGATGTTACGAGCAGTACTTC

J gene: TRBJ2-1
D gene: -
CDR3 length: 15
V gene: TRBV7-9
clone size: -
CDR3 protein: CASSLNRGTYNEQFF
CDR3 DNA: TGTGCCAGCAGCTTAAATAGGGGTACTTACAATGAGCAGTTCTTC

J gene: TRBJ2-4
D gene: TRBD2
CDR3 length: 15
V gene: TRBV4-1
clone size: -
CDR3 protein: CASSHVAGFRIIQYF
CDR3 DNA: TGCGCCAGCAGCCACGTAGCGGGTTTTAGAATCATTCAGTACTTC

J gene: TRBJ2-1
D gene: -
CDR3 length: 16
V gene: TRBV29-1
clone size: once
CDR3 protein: CSVDNPGVSTYNERFF
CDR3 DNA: TGCAGCGTTGACAACCCAGGGGTCTCCACCTACAATGAGCGGTTCTTC

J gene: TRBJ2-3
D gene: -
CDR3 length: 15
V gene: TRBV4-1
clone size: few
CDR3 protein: CASSQDPGFSDTQYF
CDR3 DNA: TGCGCCAGCAGCCAAGACCCAGGGTTCTCAGATACGCAGTATTTT

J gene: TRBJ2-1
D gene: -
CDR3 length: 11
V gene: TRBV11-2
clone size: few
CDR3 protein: CASTSYNKQFF
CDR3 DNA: TGTGCCAGTACGAGCTACAATAAGCAGTTCTTC

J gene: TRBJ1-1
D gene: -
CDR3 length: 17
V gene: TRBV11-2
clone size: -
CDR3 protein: CASSFDGTNSLYSEALF
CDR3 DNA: TGTGCCAGCAGCTTTGACGGGACGAACTCTCTTTATTCCGAAGCTCTCTTT

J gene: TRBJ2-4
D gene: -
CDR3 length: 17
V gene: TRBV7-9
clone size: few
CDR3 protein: CASSPRGGLLAENIQYF
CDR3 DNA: TGTGCCAGCAGCCCGCGGGGCGGCCTCCTAGCCGAAAACATTCAGTACTTC

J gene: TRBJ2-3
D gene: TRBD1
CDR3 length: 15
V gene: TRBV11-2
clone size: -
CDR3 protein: CASSADRGSTDTQYF
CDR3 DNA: TGTGCCAGCAGCGCTGACAGGGGTAGCACAGATACGCAGTATTTT

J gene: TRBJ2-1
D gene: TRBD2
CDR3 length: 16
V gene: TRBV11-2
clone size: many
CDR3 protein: CASSLGRLAGDNEQFF
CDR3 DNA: TGTGCCAGCAGCTTAGGACGACTAGCGGGAGACAATGAGCAGTTCTTC

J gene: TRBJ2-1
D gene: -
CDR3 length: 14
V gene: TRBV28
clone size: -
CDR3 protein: CASLGGRSYNEQFF
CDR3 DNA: TGTGCCAGTCTCGGGGGAAGGTCCTACAATGAGCAGTTCTTC

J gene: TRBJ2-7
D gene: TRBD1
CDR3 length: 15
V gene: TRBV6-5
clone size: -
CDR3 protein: CASSFTGTGNNEHYF
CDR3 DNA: TGTGCCAGCAGTTTCACCGGGACAGGGAACAACGAGCATTACTTC

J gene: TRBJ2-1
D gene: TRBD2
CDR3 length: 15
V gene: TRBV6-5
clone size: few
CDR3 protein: CASRRPGGPKNEQFF
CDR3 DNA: TGTGCCAGCAGGCGTCCGGGAGGGCCAAAAAATGAGCAGTTCTTC

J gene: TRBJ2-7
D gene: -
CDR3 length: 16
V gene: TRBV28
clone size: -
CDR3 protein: CASSLVDSPEFYEQYF
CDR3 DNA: TGTGCCAGCAGTTTAGTCGACTCCCCGGAGTTCTACGAGCAGTACTTC

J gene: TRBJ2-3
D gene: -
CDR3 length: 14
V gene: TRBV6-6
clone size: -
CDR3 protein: CASKGAPAPDTQYF
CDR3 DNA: TGTGCCAGCAAGGGTGCGCCGGCCCCAGATACGCAGTATTTT

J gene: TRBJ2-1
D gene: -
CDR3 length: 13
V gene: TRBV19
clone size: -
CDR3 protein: CANSRIVNNEQFF
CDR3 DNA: TGTGCCAATAGTCGGATCGTCAACAATGAGCAGTTCTTC

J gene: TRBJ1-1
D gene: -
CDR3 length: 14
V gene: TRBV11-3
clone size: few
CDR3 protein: CASSLDTGGTEAFF
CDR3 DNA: TGTGCCAGCAGCTTAGATACGGGGGGCACTGAGGCTTTCTTT

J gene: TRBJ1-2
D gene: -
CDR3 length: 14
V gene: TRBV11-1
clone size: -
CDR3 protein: CANSFLTGNYGHTF
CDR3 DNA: TGTGCCAACAGCTTTCTAACGGGGAACTATGGCCACACCTTC

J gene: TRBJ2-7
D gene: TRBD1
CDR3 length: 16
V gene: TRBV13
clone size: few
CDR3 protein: CASSPRGQGARDEQYF
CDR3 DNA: TGTGCCAGCAGCCCACGAGGACAGGGGGCTCGCGACGAGCAGTACTTC

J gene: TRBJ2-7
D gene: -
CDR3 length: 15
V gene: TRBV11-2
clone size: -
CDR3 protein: CASNLAQRQGYEQYF
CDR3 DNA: TGTGCCAGCAACTTAGCCCAGAGGCAAGGCTACGAGCAGTACTTC

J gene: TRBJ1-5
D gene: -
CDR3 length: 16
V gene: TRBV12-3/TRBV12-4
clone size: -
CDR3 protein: CVSSFSSPLSNQPQHF
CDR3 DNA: TGTGTCAGCTCCTTTTCTAGTCCCTTATCCAATCAGCCCCAGCATTTT

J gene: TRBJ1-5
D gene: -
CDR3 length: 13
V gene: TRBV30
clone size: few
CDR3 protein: CAWSVGSPQPQHF
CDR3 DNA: TGTGCCTGGAGTGTGGGCAGCCCACAGCCCCAGCATTTT

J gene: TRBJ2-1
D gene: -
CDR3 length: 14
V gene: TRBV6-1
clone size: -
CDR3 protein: CASTHPALGNEQFF
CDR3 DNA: TGTGCCAGCACCCATCCCGCTCTGGGCAATGAGCAGTTCTTC

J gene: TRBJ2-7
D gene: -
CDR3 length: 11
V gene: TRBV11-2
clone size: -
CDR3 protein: CASSSGFGQYF
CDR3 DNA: TGTGCCAGCAGCTCAGGGTTCGGGCAGTACTTC

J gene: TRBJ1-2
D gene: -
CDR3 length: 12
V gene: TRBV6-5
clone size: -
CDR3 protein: CASSARQTGYTF
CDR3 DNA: TGTGCCAGCAGTGCCCGACAGACTGGCTACACCTTC

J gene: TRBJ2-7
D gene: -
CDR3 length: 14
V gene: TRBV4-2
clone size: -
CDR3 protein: CASSQDWGSYERYF
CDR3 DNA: TGTGCCAGCAGCCAAGATTGGGGAAGCTACGAGCGGTACTTC

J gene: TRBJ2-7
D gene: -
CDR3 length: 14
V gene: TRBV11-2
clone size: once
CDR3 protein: CASRWGRGGNELYF
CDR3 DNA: TGTGCCAGCCGTTGGGGACGAGGAGGGAACGAGTTGTACTTC

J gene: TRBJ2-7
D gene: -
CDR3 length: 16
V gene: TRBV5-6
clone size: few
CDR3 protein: CASSPLRERANYEQYF
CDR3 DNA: TGTGCCAGCAGCCCCCTTCGGGAGCGGGCCAACTACGAGCAGTACTTC

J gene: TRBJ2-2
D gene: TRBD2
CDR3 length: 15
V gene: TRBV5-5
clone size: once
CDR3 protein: CASSSSRTSGGELFF
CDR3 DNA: TGTGCCAGCAGCTCGAGCAGGACTAGCGGCGGGGAGCTGTTTTTT

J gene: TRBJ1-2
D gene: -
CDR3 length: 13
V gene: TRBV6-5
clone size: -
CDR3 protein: CASSYRIGIGYAF
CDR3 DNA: TGTGCCAGCAGTTACCGGATAGGGATCGGCTACGCCTTC

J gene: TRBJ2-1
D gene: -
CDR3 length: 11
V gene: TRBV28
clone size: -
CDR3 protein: CASSVRNEQLF
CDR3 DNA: TGTGCCAGCAGTGTTCGAAATGAGCAGTTATTC

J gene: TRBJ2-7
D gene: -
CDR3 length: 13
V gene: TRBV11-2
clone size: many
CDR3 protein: CASSLSLTYEQYF
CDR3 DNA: TGTGCCAGCAGCTTGTCACTAACCTACGAGCAGTACTTC

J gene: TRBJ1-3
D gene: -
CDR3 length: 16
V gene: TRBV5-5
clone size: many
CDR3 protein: CASSALGPFSGNTIYF
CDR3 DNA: TGTGCCAGCAGCGCCCTGGGACCTTTCTCTGGAAACACCATATATTTT

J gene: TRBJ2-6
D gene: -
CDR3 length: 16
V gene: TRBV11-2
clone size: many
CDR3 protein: CATPRGPLSGANVLTF
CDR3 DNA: TGTGCCACCCCCAGGGGTCCTCTCTCTGGGGCCAACGTCCTGACTTTC

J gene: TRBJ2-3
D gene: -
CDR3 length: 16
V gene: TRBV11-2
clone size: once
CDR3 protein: CASSLALVGGTDTLYF
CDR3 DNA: TGTGCCAGCAGCTTGGCACTAGTGGGGGGCACAGATACGCTGTATTTT

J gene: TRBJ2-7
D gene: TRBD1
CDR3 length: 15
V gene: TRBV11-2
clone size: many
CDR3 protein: CASTGDRGLSYEQYF
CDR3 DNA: TGTGCCAGCACCGGAGACAGGGGGCTTTCCTACGAGCAGTACTTC

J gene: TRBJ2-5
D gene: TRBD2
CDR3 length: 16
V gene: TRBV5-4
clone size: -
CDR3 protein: CVSSLGGLAAQETQYF
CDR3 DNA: TGTGTCAGCAGCTTGGGGGGACTAGCGGCCCAAGAGACCCAGTACTTC

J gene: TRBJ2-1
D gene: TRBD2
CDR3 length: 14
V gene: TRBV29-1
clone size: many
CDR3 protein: CSVQLAGGDNEQFF
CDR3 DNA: TGCAGCGTTCAACTAGCGGGAGGGGACAATGAGCAGTTCTTC

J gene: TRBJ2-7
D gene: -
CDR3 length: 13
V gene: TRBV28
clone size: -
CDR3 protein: CASIRAWGNEQYF
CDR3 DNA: TGTGCCAGCATTAGGGCCTGGGGTAACGAGCAGTACTTC

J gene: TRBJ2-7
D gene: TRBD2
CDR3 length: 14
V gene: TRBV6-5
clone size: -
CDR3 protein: CASRHSGRSDEQYF
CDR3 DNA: TGTGCCAGCAGGCATAGCGGGAGGTCCGACGAGCAGTACTTC

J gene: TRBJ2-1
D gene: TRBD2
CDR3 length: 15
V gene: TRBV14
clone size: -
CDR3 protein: CASSQLAGPYNEQFF
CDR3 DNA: TGTGCCAGCAGCCAGCTAGCGGGACCTTACAATGAGCAGTTCTTC

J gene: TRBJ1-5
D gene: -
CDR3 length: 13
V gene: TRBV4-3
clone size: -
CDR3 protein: CASRQGQNQPQHF
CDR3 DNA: TGCGCCAGCAGGCAAGGCCAGAATCAGCCCCAGCATTTT

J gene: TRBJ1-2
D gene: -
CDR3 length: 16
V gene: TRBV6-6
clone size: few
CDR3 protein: CASSYSRTLEGYGYTF
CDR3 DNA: TGTGCCAGCAGTTACTCTAGGACTCTAGAGGGCTATGGCTACACCTTC